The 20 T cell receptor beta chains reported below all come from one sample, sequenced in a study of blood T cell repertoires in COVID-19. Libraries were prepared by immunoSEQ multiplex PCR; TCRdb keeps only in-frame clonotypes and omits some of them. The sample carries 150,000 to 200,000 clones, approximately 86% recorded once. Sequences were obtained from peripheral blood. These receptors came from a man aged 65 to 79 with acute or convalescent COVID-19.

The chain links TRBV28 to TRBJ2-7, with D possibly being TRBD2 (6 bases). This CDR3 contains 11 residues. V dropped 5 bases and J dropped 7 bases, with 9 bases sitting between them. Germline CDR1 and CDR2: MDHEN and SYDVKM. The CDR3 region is CASSSAGEQYF. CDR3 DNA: TGTGCCAGCAGTAGCGCGGGGGAGCAGTACTTC.

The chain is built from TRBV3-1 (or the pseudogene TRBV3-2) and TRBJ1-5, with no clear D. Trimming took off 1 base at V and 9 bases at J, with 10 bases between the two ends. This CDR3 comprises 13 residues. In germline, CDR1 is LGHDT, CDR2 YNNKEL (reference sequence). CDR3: CASSQGGLAPQHF. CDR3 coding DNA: TGTGCCAGCAGCCAAGGCGGACTAGCGCCCCAGCATTTT.

CDR3 in DNA: TGTGCCAGCGCCCAGACAGCGATTAAAGAGACCCAGTACTTC. Its protein is CASAQTAIKETQYF. The rearrangement uses TRBV19 and TRBJ2-5; a weak D match, TRBD1 (5 bases). The CDR3 runs to 14 residues. Germline V CDR1 and CDR2: LNHDA, SQIVND (reference sequence). Trimming cost V 9 bases and J 3 bases, with 17 bases left between them.

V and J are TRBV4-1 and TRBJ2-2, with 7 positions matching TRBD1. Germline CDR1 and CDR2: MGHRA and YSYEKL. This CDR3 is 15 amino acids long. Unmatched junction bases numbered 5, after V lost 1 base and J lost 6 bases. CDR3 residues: CASSQGQGGAGELFF. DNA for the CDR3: TGCGCCAGCAGCCAAGGACAGGGTGGGGCCGGGGAGCTGTTTTTT.

CDR3 region: CASDKGLLNLWAEAFF. The CDR3 DNA sequence: TGTGCCAGCGACAAGGGACTCCTGAACCTGTGGGCTGAAGCTTTCTTT. The chain recombines TRBV19 with TRBJ1-1; weak D call: TRBD1 (5 bases). The ends were cut back, 9 bases at V and 6 bases at J, with 26 bases in the middle. The CDR3 is 16 amino acids. The germline V gene has CDR1 LNHDA and CDR2 SQIVND (reference sequence).

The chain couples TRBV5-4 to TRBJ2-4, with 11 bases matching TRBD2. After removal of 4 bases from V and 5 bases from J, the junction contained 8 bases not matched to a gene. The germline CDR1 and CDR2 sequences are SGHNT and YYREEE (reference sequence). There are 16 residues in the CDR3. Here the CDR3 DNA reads TGTGCCAGCAGCGTTGGACTAGCGGGTCCCCAAAACATTCAGTACTTC. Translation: CASSVGLAGPQNIQYF.

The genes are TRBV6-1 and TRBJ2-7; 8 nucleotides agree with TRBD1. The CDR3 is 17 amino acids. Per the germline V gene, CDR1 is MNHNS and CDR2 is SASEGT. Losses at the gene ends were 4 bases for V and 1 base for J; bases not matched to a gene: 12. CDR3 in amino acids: CASSGTGKIDLSYEQYF. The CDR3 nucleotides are TGTGCCAGCAGTGGGACAGGGAAAATAGATCTATCCTACGAGCAGTACTTC.

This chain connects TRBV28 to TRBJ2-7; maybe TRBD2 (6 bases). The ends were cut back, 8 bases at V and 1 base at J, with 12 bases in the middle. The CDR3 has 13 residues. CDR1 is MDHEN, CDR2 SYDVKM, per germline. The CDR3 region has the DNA TGTGCCAGCTTTCGGGGGATTTCCTACGAGCAGTACTTC. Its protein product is CASFRGISYEQYF.

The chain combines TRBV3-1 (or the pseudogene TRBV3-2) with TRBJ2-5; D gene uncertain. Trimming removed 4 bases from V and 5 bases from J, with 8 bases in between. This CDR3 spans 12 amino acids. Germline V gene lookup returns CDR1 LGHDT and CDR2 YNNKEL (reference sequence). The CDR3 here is CASSPLWETQYF. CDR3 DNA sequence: TGTGCCAGCAGCCCGCTATGGGAGACCCAGTACTTC.

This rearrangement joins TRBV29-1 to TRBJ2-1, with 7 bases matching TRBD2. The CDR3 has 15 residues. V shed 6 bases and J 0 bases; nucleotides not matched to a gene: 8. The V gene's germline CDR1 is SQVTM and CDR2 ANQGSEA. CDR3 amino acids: CSVATSTSSYNEQFF. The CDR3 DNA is TGCAGCGTGGCGACTAGCACGAGCTCCTACAATGAGCAGTTCTTC.

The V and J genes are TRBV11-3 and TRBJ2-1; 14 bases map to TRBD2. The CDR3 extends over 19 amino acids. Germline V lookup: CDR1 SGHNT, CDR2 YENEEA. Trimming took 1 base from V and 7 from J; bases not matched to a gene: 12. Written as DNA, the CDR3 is TGTGCCAGCAGCTTAGGCGTCCCGGGACTAGCGGGAGAACTTAATGAGCAGTTCTTC. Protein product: CASSLGVPGLAGELNEQFF.

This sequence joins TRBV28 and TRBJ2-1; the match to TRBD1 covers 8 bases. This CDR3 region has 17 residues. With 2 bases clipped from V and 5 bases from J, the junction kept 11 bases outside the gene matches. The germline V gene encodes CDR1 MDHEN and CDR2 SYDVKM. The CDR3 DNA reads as TGTGCCAGCAGTTTAAGGACAGGGAAGAGGAGAAACAATGAGCAGTTCTTC. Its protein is CASSLRTGKRRNNEQFF.

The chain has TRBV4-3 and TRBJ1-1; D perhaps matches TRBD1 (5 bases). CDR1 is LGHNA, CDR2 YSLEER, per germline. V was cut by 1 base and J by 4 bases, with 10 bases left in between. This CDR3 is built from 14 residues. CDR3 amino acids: CASSQVGGGTEAFF. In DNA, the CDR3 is TGCGCCAGCAGCCAAGTAGGCGGGGGCACTGAAGCTTTCTTT.

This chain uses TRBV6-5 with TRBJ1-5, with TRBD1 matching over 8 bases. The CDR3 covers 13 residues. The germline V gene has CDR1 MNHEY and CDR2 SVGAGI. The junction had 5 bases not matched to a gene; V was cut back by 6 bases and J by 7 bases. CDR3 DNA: TGTGCCAGCAGCTCCCAGGGGGCCCAGCCCCAGCATTTT. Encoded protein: CASSSQGAQPQHF.

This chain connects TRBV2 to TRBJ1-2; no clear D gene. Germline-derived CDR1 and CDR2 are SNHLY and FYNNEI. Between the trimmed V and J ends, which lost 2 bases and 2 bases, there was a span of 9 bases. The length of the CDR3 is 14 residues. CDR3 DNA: TGTGCCAGCAGTGAATTTACAACGAACTATGGCTACACCTTC. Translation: CASSEFTTNYGYTF.

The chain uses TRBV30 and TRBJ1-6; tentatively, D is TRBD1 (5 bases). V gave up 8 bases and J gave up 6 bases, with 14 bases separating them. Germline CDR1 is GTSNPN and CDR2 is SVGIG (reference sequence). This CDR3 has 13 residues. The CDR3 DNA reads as TGTGCCGGGGACGACAGAACTAATTCACCCCTCCACTTT. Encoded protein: CAGDDRTNSPLHF. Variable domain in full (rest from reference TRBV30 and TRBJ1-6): SQTIHQWPATLVQPVGSPLSLECTVEGTSNPNLYWYRQAAGRGLQLLFYSVGIGQISSEVPQNLSASRPQDRQFILSSKKLLLSDSGFYLCAGDDRTNSPLHFGNGTRLTVT.

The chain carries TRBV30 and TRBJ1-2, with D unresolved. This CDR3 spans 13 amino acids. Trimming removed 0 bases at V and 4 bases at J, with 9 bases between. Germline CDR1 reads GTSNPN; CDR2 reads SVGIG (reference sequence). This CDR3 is CAWSVEQSYGYTF. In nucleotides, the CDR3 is TGTGCCTGGAGTGTAGAACAGAGCTATGGCTACACCTTC.

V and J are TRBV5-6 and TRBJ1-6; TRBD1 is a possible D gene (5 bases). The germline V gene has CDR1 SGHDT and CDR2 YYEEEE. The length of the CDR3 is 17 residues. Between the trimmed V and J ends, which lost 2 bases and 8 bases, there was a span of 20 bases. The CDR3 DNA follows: TGTGCCAGCAGCTTAATCCCGACAGCTCTTTCGGATTCACCCCTCCACTTT. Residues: CASSLIPTALSDSPLHF.

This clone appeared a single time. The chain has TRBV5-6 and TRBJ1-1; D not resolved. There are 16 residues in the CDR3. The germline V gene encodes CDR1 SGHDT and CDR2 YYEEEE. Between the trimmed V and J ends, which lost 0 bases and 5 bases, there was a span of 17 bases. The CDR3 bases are TGTGCCAGCAGCTTGGGTTCCCCCACCTTAGTTACTGAAGCTTTCTTT. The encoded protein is CASSLGSPTLVTEAFF.

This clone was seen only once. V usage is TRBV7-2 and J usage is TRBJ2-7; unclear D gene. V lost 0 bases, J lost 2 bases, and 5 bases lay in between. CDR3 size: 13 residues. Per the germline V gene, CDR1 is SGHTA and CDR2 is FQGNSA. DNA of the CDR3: TGTGCCAGCAGCTTAGCGCCAGCCTACGAGCAGTACTTC. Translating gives CASSLAPAYEQYF.